Listed below are T cell receptor beta chains from one sample, sequenced in a study of blood T cell repertoires in COVID-19. Clones were sequenced by immunoSEQ multiplex PCR, and TCRdb holds only the in-frame ones, with some missing. The repertoire holds roughly 250,000 clones, with roughly nine tenths as singletons. Sequencing was carried out using peripheral blood. These receptors all stem from a woman aged 25 to 45 with COVID-19, enrolled during active disease. Each CDR3 is given with its conserved first and last residue. The order of the fields is J gene, clone size, V gene, D gene, CDR3 protein, CDR3 DNA. A D gene is named only where the DNA matches it firmly. Not all rows give a size; the values are once, few, many and, for expanded clones, a class.

>TRBJ2-3|-|TRBV5-1|TRBD2
CATRRLAASTDTQYF
TGCGCCACCCGGCGACTAGCGGCTAGCACAGATACGCAGTATTTT
>TRBJ2-5|-|TRBV11-2|-
CASREGLRPPETQYF
TGTGCCAGCAGGGAGGGACTCCGCCCACCAGAGACCCAGTACTTC
>TRBJ2-3|-|TRBV15|TRBD2
CATRRGAVRSDTQYF
TGTGCCACCAGGCGGGGGGCCGTGAGGTCAGATACGCAGTATTTT
>TRBJ2-5|-|TRBV27|-
CASSYGTPETQYF
TGTGCCAGCAGTTATGGGACACCAGAGACCCAGTACTTC
>TRBJ2-3|-|TRBV10-3|TRBD2
CAGSGGALDTQYF
TGTGCCGGTAGCGGGGGGGCTCTAGATACGCAGTATTTT
>TRBJ2-2|-|TRBV9|-
CASNKFTGTGELFF
TGTGCCAGCAACAAGTTTACAGGCACCGGGGAGCTGTTTTTT
>TRBJ1-2|-|TRBV1|-
CTSSHPCGRGKGYTF
TGCACCAGCAGCCACCCTTGTGGCAGGGGTAAAGGCTACACCTTC
>TRBJ1-5|-|TRBV6-5|-
CASSYLNGQPQHF
TGTGCCAGCAGTTACTTGAATGGCCAGCCCCAGCATTTT
>TRBJ2-7|-|TRBV19|TRBD1
CASRPRTGKREQYF
TGTGCCAGTAGACCTCGGACAGGGAAGCGCGAGCAGTACTTC
>TRBJ2-7|many|TRBV5-4|TRBD2
CASSLDPGTSDEQYF
TGTGCCAGCAGCTTGGACCCAGGGACTAGCGACGAGCAGTACTTC
>TRBJ2-5|few|TRBV27|TRBD2
CASSPRRTSGGRETQYF
TGTGCCAGCAGCCCGCGGAGGACTAGCGGGGGGAGGGAGACCCAGTACTTC
>TRBJ2-1|few|TRBV4-1|-
CASSPPNRNEQFF
TGCGCCAGCAGCCCACCCAACAGAAATGAGCAGTTCTTC
>TRBJ2-7|once|TRBV28|-
CASSERYEQYF
TGTGCCAGCAGTGAGAGATACGAGCAGTACTTC
>TRBJ2-5|-|TRBV5-5|TRBD2
CASSPGTSGAQETQYF
TGTGCCAGCAGCCCCGGGACTAGCGGGGCCCAAGAGACCCAGTACTTC
>TRBJ1-6|-|TRBV12-3/TRBV12-4|TRBD1
CASGQGAGSPLHF
TGTGCCAGCGGACAGGGGGCGGGATCACCCCTCCACTTT
>TRBJ2-5|-|TRBV12-3/TRBV12-4|TRBD2
CATGTSGQETQYF
TGTGCCACCGGGACTAGCGGACAAGAGACCCAGTACTTC
>TRBJ2-7|few|TRBV7-9|TRBD1
CASSSPGQGSYEQYF
TGTGCCAGCAGCAGTCCGGGACAGGGCTCCTACGAGCAGTACTTC
>TRBJ2-1|-|TRBV15|-
CATSRGEGGYNEQFF
TGTGCCACCAGCCGGGGTGAGGGGGGGTACAATGAGCAGTTCTTC
>TRBJ2-4|-|TRBV28|TRBD2
CASSLGGVKNIQYF
TGTGCCAGCAGCCTCGGGGGGGTCAAAAACATTCAGTACTTC
>TRBJ2-3|once|TRBV29-1|TRBD1
CSVTGGTDTQYF
TGCAGCGTGACAGGGGGCACAGATACGCAGTATTTT
>TRBJ2-7|-|TRBV28|-
CASSPIVVEQYF
TGTGCCAGCAGCCCAATAGTTGTAGAGCAGTACTTC
>TRBJ2-1|-|TRBV4-1|TRBD2
CASSHPGSGGLDNEQFF
TGCGCCAGCAGCCACCCCGGAAGCGGGGGGCTTGACAATGAGCAGTTCTTC
>TRBJ1-1|-|TRBV5-1|TRBD1
CASGTGGKNTEAFF
TGCGCCAGCGGGACAGGGGGGAAGAACACTGAAGCTTTCTTT
>TRBJ2-2|-|TRBV10-3|-
CAIRIAAGELFF
TGTGCCATCAGAATAGCCGCCGGGGAGCTGTTTTTT
>TRBJ2-1|-|TRBV6-5|-
CASSRGEYNEQFF
TGTGCCAGCAGTCGCGGGGAATACAATGAGCAGTTCTTC
>TRBJ2-7|-|TRBV27|TRBD2
CASRPAGAPPGEQYF
TGTGCCAGCAGACCAGCGGGGGCTCCGCCGGGGGAGCAGTACTTC
>TRBJ2-4|once|TRBV4-1|-
CASSQAPGGGNIQYF
TGCGCCAGCAGCCAAGCTCCTGGGGGAGGAAACATTCAGTACTTC
>TRBJ2-1|-|TRBV24-1|-
CATSDLEVGANEQFF
TGTGCCACCAGTGATCTAGAGGTGGGGGCGAATGAGCAGTTCTTC
>TRBJ1-2|-|TRBV5-1|-
CASSLSGGRQTNYGYTF
TGCGCCAGCAGCCTCAGTGGGGGCCGTCAGACTAACTATGGCTACACCTTC
>TRBJ1-4|-|TRBV27|TRBD1
CASGDRGKEKLFF
TGTGCCAGCGGGGACAGGGGAAAGGAAAAACTGTTTTTT
>TRBJ1-2|once|TRBV19|-
CASRQPPRYGYTF
TGTGCCAGCAGACAGCCACCGAGATATGGCTACACCTTC
>TRBJ1-2|-|TRBV5-1|TRBD1
CASSPGTVSNYGYTF
TGCGCCAGCAGCCCTGGGACAGTTTCGAACTATGGCTACACCTTC
>TRBJ2-2|-|TRBV27|-
CATSVGTHAGELFF
TGTGCCACCAGCGTGGGGACTCACGCCGGGGAGCTGTTTTTT
>TRBJ2-2|-|TRBV12-3/TRBV12-4|-
CASSPWWPGELFF
TGTGCCAGCAGCCCTTGGTGGCCCGGGGAGCTGTTTTTT
>TRBJ1-5|-|TRBV27|TRBD1
CASSFRAGTGNNQPQHF
TGTGCCAGCAGTTTCCGGGCAGGGACAGGGAACAATCAGCCCCAGCATTTT
>TRBJ2-1|-|TRBV30|TRBD1
CAWSRTGGINEQFF
TGTGCCTGGAGCCGGACAGGGGGAATCAATGAGCAGTTCTTC
>TRBJ1-5|-|TRBV5-5|TRBD1
CASSPGQGAQPQHF
TGTGCCAGCAGTCCCGGACAGGGGGCTCAGCCCCAGCATTTT
>TRBJ2-5|-|TRBV7-8|TRBD2
CASSLGPSGGQETQYF
TGTGCCAGCAGCTTAGGGCCTAGCGGGGGGCAAGAGACCCAGTACTTC
>TRBJ1-6|-|TRBV9|-
CASSPSGGASPLHF
TGTGCCAGCAGCCCCTCCGGGGGAGCCTCACCCCTCCACTTT
>TRBJ2-7|few|TRBV7-8|-
CASSPPTSF
TGTGCCAGCAGCCCCCCGACTAGCTTC
>TRBJ2-1|once|TRBV7-2|-
CASSLVFRSVEQFF
TGTGCCAGCAGCCTAGTTTTTAGATCGGTTGAGCAGTTCTTC
>TRBJ2-5|-|TRBV5-5|TRBD1
CASSTDRGGETQYF
TGTGCCAGCAGCACCGACAGGGGCGGGGAGACCCAGTACTTC
>TRBJ1-1|-|TRBV14|-
CASSNAGRNTEAFF
TGTGCCAGCAGCAACGCGGGGCGGAACACTGAAGCTTTCTTT
>TRBJ1-5|-|TRBV19|-
CATMWSVYSNQPQHF
TGTGCCACAATGTGGAGTGTCTATAGCAATCAGCCCCAGCATTTT
>TRBJ2-2|-|TRBV5-4|-
CASSQGQNRNTGELFF
TGTGCCAGCAGTCAAGGACAAAATCGGAACACCGGGGAGCTGTTTTTT
>TRBJ1-3|-|TRBV5-1|-
CASSLGGGNTIYF
TGCGCCAGCAGCTTGGGAGGAGGAAACACCATATATTTT
>TRBJ1-2|-|TRBV11-3|-
CASSLDTHRSIYGYTF
TGTGCCAGCAGCTTAGATACACACAGGAGTATCTATGGCTACACCTTC
>TRBJ2-1|-|TRBV11-2|-
CASSSPVEWRDNEQFF
TGTGCCAGCAGCTCCCCTGTGGAGTGGAGGGACAATGAGCAGTTCTTC
>TRBJ2-3|-|TRBV19|TRBD2
CASDGQGRRLAGSTDTQYF
TGTGCCAGTGACGGACAGGGCAGAAGACTAGCGGGGTCCACAGATACGCAGTATTTT
>TRBJ1-2|few|TRBV29-1|TRBD1
CSVVPPDRASGYTF
TGCAGCGTTGTCCCTCCGGACAGGGCAAGTGGCTACACCTTC
>TRBJ2-1|-|TRBV24-1|-
CATSDSLRLGGNEQFF
TGTGCCACCAGTGATTCGCTTAGACTAGGAGGAAATGAGCAGTTCTTC
>TRBJ2-5|-|TRBV4-1|TRBD1
CASSPRPGQGDLGETQYF
TGCGCCAGCAGCCCCCGTCCGGGACAGGGAGATTTGGGAGAGACCCAGTACTTC
>TRBJ2-6|-|TRBV5-4|TRBD2
CASSLRGETGANVLTF
TGTGCCAGCAGCTTGCGGGGGGAGACTGGGGCCAACGTCCTGACTTTC